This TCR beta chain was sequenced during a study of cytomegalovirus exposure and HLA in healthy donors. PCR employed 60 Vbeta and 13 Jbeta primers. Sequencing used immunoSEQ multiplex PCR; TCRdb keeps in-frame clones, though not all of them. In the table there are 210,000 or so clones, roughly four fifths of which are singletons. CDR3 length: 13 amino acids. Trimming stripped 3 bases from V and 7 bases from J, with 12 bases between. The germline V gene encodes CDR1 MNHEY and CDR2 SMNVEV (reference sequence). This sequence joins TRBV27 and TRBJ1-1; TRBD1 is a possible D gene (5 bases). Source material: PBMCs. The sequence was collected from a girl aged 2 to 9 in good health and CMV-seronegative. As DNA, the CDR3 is TGTGCCAGCAGTTTCCAAACCGGGGGTGAAGCTTTCTTT. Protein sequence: CASSFQTGGEAFF.